Here is one T cell receptor beta chain with its context. The antigen is undetermined. The data are from a study of brain T cells in children with intractable seizures. Findings and caveats of the study: Viral specificity was inferred only from CDR3 similarity; HCMV serostatus was unknown.

Only in-frame clones appear in the TCRdb table, and some are missing; sequencing was by immunoSEQ multiplex PCR. The sample carries some 41,000 clones, 90% recorded once. This CDR3 has 15 amino acids. V lost 5 bases, J lost 0 bases, and 3 bases stayed unmatched. The germline V gene has CDR1 SGHTA and CDR2 FQGNSA. Only cases whose brain tissue showed the highest T cell transcript signatures were sequenced. Sequencing used peripheral blood, obtained at surgery. The rearrangement links TRBV7-2 to TRBJ2-1; 8 bases agree with TRBD1. This clonotype was obtained from a girl aged 2 to 9 with tuberous sclerosis and intractable seizures. The CDR3 region has the DNA TGTGCCAGCAGCGTGCAGGGGGCCTCCTACAATGAGCAGTTCTTC. It yields the protein CASSVQGASYNEQFF.